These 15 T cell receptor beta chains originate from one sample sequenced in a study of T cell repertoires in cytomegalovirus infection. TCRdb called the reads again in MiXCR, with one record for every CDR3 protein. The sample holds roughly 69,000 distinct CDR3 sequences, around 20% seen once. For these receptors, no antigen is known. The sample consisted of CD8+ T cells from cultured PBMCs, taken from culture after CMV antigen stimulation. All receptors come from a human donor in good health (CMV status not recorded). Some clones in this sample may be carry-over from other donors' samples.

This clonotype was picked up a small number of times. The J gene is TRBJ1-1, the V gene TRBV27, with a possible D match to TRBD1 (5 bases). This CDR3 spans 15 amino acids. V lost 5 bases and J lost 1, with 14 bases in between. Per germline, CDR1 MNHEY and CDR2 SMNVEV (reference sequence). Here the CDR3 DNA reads TGTGCCAGCAGTCCGGCAGGGAGGGCGAACACTGAAGCTTTCTTT. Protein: CASSPAGRANTEAFF.

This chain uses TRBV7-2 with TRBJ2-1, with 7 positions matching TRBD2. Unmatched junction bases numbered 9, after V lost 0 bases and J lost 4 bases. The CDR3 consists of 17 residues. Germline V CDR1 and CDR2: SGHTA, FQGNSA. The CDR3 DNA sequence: TGTGCCAGCAGCTTAGCTCCAGCGGGGAACTTATACAATGAGCAGTTCTTC. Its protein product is CASSLAPAGNLYNEQFF.

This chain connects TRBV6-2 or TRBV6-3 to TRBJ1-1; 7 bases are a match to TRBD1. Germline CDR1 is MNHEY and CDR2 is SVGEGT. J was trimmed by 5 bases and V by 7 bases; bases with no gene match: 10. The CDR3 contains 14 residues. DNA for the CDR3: TGTGCCAGCACCGGGGACAGCTACGGGACTGAAGCTTTCTTT. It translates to CASTGDSYGTEAFF.

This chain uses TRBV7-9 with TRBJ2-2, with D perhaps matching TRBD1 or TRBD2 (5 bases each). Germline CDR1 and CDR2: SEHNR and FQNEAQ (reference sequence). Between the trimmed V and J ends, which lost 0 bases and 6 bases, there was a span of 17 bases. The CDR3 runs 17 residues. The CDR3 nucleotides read TGTGCCAGCAGCTTAGCCCTCAGGGACGAGGAAGCCGGGGAGCTGTTTTTT. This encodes CASSLALRDEEAGELFF.

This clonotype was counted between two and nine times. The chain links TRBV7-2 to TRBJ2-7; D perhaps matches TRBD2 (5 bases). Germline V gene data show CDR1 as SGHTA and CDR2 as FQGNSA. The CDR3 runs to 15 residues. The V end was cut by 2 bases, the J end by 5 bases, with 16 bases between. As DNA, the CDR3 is TGTGCCAGCAGCTTAAGGCGGCAGGCGAGGGACGAGCAGTACTTC. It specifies CASSLRRQARDEQYF.

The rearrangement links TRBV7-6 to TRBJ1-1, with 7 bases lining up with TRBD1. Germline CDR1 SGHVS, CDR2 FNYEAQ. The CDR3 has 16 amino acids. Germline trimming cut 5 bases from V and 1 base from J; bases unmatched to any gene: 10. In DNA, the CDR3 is TGTGCCAGCAGCGATCCGCGGGACAGACAGAACACTGAAGCTTTCTTT. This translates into CASSDPRDRQNTEAFF.

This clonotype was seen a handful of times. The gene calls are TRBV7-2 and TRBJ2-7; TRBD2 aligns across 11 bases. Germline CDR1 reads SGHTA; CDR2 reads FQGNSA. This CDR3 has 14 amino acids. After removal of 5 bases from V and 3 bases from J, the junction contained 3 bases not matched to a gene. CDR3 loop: CASSPLAGDYEQYF. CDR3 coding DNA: TGTGCCAGCAGCCCACTAGCGGGGGACTACGAGCAGTACTTC.

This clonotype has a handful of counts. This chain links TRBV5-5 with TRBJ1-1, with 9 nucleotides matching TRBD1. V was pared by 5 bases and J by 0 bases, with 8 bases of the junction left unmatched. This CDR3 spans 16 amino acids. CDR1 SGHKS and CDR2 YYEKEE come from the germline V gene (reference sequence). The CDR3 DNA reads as TGTGCCAGCAGTTATGAGACAGGGGGGATGAACACTGAAGCTTTCTTT. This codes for CASSYETGGMNTEAFF.

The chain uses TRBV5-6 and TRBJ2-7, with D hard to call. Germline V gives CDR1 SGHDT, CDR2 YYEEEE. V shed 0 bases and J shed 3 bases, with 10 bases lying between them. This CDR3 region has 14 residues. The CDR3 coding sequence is TGTGCCAGCAGCTTGGGGACGGGTTTCTACGAGCAGTACTTC. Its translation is CASSLGTGFYEQYF.

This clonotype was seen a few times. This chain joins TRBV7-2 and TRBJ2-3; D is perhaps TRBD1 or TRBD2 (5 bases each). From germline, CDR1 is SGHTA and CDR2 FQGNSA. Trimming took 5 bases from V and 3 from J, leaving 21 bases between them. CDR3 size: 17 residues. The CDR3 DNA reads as TGTGCCAGCAGCCTGACAAGGGGCCTAGGGGAGACAGATACGCAGTATTTT. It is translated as CASSLTRGLGETDTQYF.

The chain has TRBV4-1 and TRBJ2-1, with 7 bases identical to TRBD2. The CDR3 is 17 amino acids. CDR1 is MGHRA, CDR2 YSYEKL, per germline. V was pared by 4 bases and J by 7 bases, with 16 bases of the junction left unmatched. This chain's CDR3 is CASSPPGLPLRGNEQFF. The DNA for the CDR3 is TGCGCCAGCAGCCCGCCGGGACTACCTCTAAGAGGGAATGAGCAGTTCTTC.

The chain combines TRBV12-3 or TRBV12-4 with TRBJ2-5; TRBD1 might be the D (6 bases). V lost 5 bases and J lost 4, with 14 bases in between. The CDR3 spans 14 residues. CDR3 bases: TGTGCCAGCAGTCCTCAGACAGGTTTAGAGACCCAGTACTTC. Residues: CASSPQTGLETQYF.

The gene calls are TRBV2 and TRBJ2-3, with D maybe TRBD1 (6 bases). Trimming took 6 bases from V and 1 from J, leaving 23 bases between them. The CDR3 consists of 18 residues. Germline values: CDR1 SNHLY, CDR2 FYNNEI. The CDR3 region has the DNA TGTGCCAGCAGACCTAAACCCCCAAAGGGGGAAGGCACAGATACGCAGTATTTT. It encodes CASRPKPPKGEGTDTQYF.

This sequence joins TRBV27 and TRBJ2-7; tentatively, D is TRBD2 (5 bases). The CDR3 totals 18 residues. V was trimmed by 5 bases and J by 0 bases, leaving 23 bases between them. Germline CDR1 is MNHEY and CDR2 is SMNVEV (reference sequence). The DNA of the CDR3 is TGTGCCAGCAGTATCCAAACACCCGGAAGGACTGCCTCCTACGAGCAGTACTTC. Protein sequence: CASSIQTPGRTASYEQYF.

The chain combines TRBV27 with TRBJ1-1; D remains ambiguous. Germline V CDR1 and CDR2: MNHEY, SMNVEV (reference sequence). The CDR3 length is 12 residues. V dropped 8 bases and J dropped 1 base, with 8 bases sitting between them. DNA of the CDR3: TGTGCCAGCGGCCGGGGGAACACTGAAGCTTTCTTT. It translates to CASGRGNTEAFF.